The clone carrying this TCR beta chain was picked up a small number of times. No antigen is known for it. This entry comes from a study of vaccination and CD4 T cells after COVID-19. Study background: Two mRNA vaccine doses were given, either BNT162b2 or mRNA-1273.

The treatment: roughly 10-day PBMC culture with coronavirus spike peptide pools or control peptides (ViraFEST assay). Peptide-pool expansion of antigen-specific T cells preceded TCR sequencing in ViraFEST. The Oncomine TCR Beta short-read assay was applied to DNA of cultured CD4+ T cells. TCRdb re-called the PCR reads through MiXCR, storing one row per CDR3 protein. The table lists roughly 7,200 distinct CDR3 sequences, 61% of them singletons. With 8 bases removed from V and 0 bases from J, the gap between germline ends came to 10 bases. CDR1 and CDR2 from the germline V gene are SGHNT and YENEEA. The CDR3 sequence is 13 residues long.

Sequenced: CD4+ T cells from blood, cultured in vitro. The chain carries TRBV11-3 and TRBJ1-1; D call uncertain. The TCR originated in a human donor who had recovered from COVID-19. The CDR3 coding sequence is TGTGCCAGCGGTCGTGGGATGAACACTGAAGCTTTCTTT. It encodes CASGRGMNTEAFF.